The 19 T cell receptor beta chains reported below all come from one sample, sequenced in a study of blood T cell repertoires in COVID-19. Measured with immunoSEQ multiplex PCR; TCRdb has only the in-frame clones, and not every one. The sample has some 120,000 clones, around 83% seen once; the top ten hold 7.9%. The sample was peripheral blood. These receptor sequences come from a man in his 70s with acute or convalescent COVID-19.

The genes are TRBV15 and TRBJ1-5; 7 nucleotides align to TRBD1. CDR1 LNHNV and CDR2 YYDKDF come from the germline V gene (reference sequence). The CDR3 totals 15 residues. Trimming removed 3 bases from V and 0 bases from J; junction bases left unmatched: 2. The CDR3 DNA reads TGTGCCACCAGCAGGACAGGGTATAGCAATCAGCCCCAGCATTTT. Its protein product is CATSRTGYSNQPQHF.

The CDR3 protein is CASRRAETGSEPQHF. The CDR3 region has the DNA TGTGCCAGCAGGCGGGCGGAGACTGGGAGTGAGCCCCAGCATTTT. The chain employs TRBV2 and TRBJ1-5; D not certain. Germline CDR1 is SNHLY and CDR2 is FYNNEI. The CDR3 runs 15 residues. The V and J ends lost 6 bases and 8 bases respectively, with 20 bases between them.

The gene calls are TRBV28 and TRBJ1-2; no reliable D call. The CDR3 has 11 amino acids. In germline, CDR1 is MDHEN, CDR2 SYDVKM. V was trimmed by 5 bases and J by 4 bases, leaving 5 bases between them. CDR3 sequence (DNA): TGTGCCAGCAGTCCTCTCTATGGCTACACCTTC. It translates to CASSPLYGYTF.

V is TRBV7-9 and J is TRBJ1-6, with 8 positions matching TRBD1. Germline V gene sequence: CDR1 SEHNR, CDR2 FQNEAQ (reference sequence). The CDR3 is 16 amino acids. J was trimmed by 9 bases and V by 4 bases; bases with no gene match: 11. Here the CDR3 reads CASSSWTGQRGSPLHF. CDR3 sequence (DNA): TGTGCCAGCAGCTCCTGGACAGGGCAGAGGGGTTCACCCCTCCACTTT.

The V gene is TRBV28, the J gene TRBJ2-5; TRBD2 matches at 13 bases. The CDR3 sequence is 16 residues long. V gave up 2 bases and J gave up 7 bases; unmatched junction bases: 7. CDR1 is MDHEN and CDR2 is SYDVKM in the germline V gene. CDR3 sequence (DNA): TGTGCCAGCAGTTTAGGGACTAGCGGGAATCGGGGGACCCAGTACTTC. Encoded protein: CASSLGTSGNRGTQYF.

The chain couples TRBV7-3 to TRBJ2-2; weak D call: TRBD2 (6 bases). CDR1 is SGHTA, CDR2 FQGTGA, per germline. Trimming pared 5 bases from V and 4 bases from J, leaving 14 bases between. This CDR3 comprises 15 residues. CDR3 DNA: TGTGCCAGCAGCCCAAGAGGGGACTCCACCGGGGAGCTGTTTTTT. This translates into CASSPRGDSTGELFF.

The chain has TRBV5-1 and TRBJ1-5; 10 bases are shared with TRBD1. The J segment lost 5 bases and the V segment lost 4 bases, leaving 3 bases of the junction unmatched. The CDR3 contains 14 residues. In germline, CDR1 is SGHRS, CDR2 YFSETQ. The CDR3 spells CASSPTGGYQPQHF. The CDR3 DNA reads TGCGCCAGCAGCCCGACAGGGGGCTATCAGCCCCAGCATTTT.

The CDR3 is CASQRQGAREAFF. The CDR3 region has the DNA TGTGCCAGCCAAAGACAGGGAGCGCGGGAAGCTTTCTTT. The chain combines TRBV25-1 with TRBJ1-1; 7 nucleotides line up with TRBD1. V gave up 8 bases and J gave up 8 bases; unmatched junction bases: 11. Germline assignment: CDR1 MGHDK and CDR2 SYGVNS. The CDR3 covers 13 residues. Using reference TRBV25-1 and TRBJ1-1 for the parts outside the CDR3, the full variable domain is EADIYQTPRYLVIGTGKKITLECSQTMGHDKMYWYQQDPGMELHLIHYSYGVNSTEKGDLSSESTVSRIRTEHFPLTLESARPSHTSQYLCASQRQGAREAFFGQGTRLTVV.

V gene TRBV19 combines with J gene TRBJ1-5; 12 positions agree with TRBD1. This CDR3 is 17 amino acids long. From germline, CDR1 is LNHDA and CDR2 SQIVND (reference sequence). J lost 3 bases, V lost 5 bases, and 8 bases had no gene match. In nucleotides, the CDR3 is TGTGCCAGTAGTCCTGGAAGGGACAGGGGGCCCAATCAGCCCCAGCATTTT. This codes for CASSPGRDRGPNQPQHF.

The rearrangement joins TRBV19 to TRBJ2-5; 8 bases match TRBD1. There are 12 residues in the CDR3. With V trimmed by 6 bases and J by 11 bases, 8 bases remained unmatched. In germline, CDR1 is LNHDA, CDR2 SQIVND (reference sequence). The CDR3 loop reads CASSGQGIRQYF. CDR3 DNA sequence: TGTGCCAGTAGCGGACAGGGAATAAGACAGTACTTC.

As DNA, the CDR3 is TGTGCCAGCAGCCAACAGGGGGCGGCAGATACGCAGTATTTT. This codes for CASSQQGAADTQYF. This chain connects TRBV3-1 (or the pseudogene TRBV3-2) to TRBJ2-3; TRBD1 matches 8 bases. V dropped 2 bases and J dropped 4; count of bases not matched to a gene: 2. This CDR3 contains 14 residues. Germline V lookup: CDR1 LGHDT, CDR2 YNNKEL (reference sequence).

This chain joins TRBV24-1 and TRBJ1-1; D remains ambiguous. V was clipped by 4 bases and J by 3 bases, with 5 bases between them. The CDR3 covers 12 residues. Germline V lookup: CDR1 KGHDR, CDR2 SFDVKD. DNA for the CDR3: TGTGCCACCAGTGACCCGGACACTGAAGCTTTCTTT. Encoded protein: CATSDPDTEAFF.

V and J are TRBV6-6 and TRBJ1-1, with 7 bases fitting TRBD1. V lost 5 bases, J lost 4 bases, and 16 bases stayed unmatched. The CDR3 extends over 17 amino acids. Germline assignment: CDR1 MNHNY and CDR2 SVGAGI (reference sequence). CDR3 DNA sequence: TGTGCCAGCAGTCGCACCCCGTTCCGACAGGGAGGCACTGAAGCTTTCTTT. It is translated as CASSRTPFRQGGTEAFF.

The chain employs TRBV28 and TRBJ1-2; 8 nucleotides line up with TRBD1. After removal of 5 bases from V and 2 bases from J, the junction contained 10 bases not matched to a gene. Germline V gene data show CDR1 as MDHEN and CDR2 as SYDVKM. The CDR3 covers 16 residues. CDR3 loop: CASSQRTGKVNYGYTF. CDR3 coding DNA: TGTGCCAGCAGTCAGAGGACAGGGAAGGTAAACTATGGCTACACCTTC.

This clone was counted only a few times. The chain links TRBV5-1 to TRBJ1-1, with a weak D call TRBD1 (6 bases). Germline CDR1 is SGHRS and CDR2 is YFSETQ. CDR3 size: 16 residues. V was pared by 4 bases and J by 1 base, with 17 bases between. CDR3 in DNA: TGCGCCAGCAGCCTAGGACAGAGAATACCGAACACTGAAGCTTTCTTT. Protein product: CASSLGQRIPNTEAFF.

The chain couples TRBV19 to TRBJ1-2, with no clear D. This CDR3 comprises 12 residues. Germline V lookup: CDR1 LNHDA, CDR2 SQIVND (reference sequence). Trimming stripped 6 bases from V and 5 bases from J, with 10 bases between. The CDR3: CASRDALYGYTF. The CDR3 DNA reads TGTGCCAGTAGAGACGCACTATATGGCTACACCTTC. Full variable domain (missing parts from reference TRBV19 and TRBJ1-2): DGGITQSPKYLFRKEGQNVTLSCEQNLNHDAMYWYRQDPGQGLRLIYYSQIVNDFQKGDIAEGYSVSREKKESFPLTVTSAQKNPTAFYLCASRDALYGYTFGSGTRLTVV.

The chain links TRBV14 to TRBJ2-4; no definite D call. Trimming pared 1 base from V and 3 bases from J, leaving 7 bases between. CDR3 length: 14 residues. Germline CDR1 reads SGHDN; CDR2 reads FVKESK. The CDR3 DNA reads as TGTGCCAGCAGCCAAGCTGGCAGCAAAAACATTCAGTACTTC. It specifies CASSQAGSKNIQYF.

This clone was observed a few times. This chain uses TRBV3-1 (or the pseudogene TRBV3-2) with TRBJ1-3; D not resolved. CDR1 is LGHDT, CDR2 YNNKEL, per germline (reference sequence). The CDR3 has 13 residues. With 4 bases removed from V and 0 bases from J, the gap between germline ends came to 4 bases. The CDR3 loop is CASSLSSGNTIYF. As DNA, the CDR3 is TGTGCCAGCAGCCTTAGCTCTGGAAACACCATATATTTT.

This clone was picked up one time. This sequence joins TRBV4-2 and TRBJ2-5, with TRBD1 as a possible D gene (6 bases). The CDR3 is 18 residues long. Trimming shortened V by 3 bases and J by 2 bases, and 22 bases separated the two germline ends. Germline V gene sequence: CDR1 LGHNA, CDR2 YNFKEQ. The CDR3 region is CASSQSLSGLGAQETQYF. CDR3 sequence (DNA): TGTGCCAGCAGCCAGTCCCTTTCGGGCCTGGGGGCGCAAGAGACCCAGTACTTC.